This T cell receptor beta chain was recorded in a study of T-cell reconstitution after alpha-beta-depleted transplantation in children. J gave up 3 bases and V 8 bases, and 12 bases lay outside the gene matches. The V gene's germline CDR1 is DFQATT and CDR2 SNEGSKA (reference sequence). This CDR3 spans 14 amino acids. Study results and caveats: T cells produced anew were the main source of T-cell counts and diversity one year after transplant. Some patients' high day-60 TCRbeta diversity was traced to surviving recipient T cells and thymic progenitors. Expanded graft clones, several hundred of them, were reportedly the source of alpha-beta T cells about two months after transplant.

Preparation of the TCRbeta library used unique molecular identifiers. Using its own MiXCR run on the PCR reads, TCRdb lists one record per CDR3 protein. The repertoire holds around 110,000 distinct CDR3 sequences, with about 9.3% as singletons. This clonotype was observed a few times. As yet, its antigen is unknown. This chain joins TRBV20-1 and TRBJ2-7; 8 nucleotides line up with TRBD1. The TCR sequence derives from a boy younger than 10 with acute lymphoblastic leukemia, due to receive a stem cell transplant. The starting material was PBMCs, obtained before TCRalphabeta/CD19-depleted stem cell transplant. Here the CDR3 reads CSSAGTGSHYEQYF. DNA of the CDR3: TGCAGTTCGGCCGGGACAGGAAGTCACTACGAGCAGTACTTC.